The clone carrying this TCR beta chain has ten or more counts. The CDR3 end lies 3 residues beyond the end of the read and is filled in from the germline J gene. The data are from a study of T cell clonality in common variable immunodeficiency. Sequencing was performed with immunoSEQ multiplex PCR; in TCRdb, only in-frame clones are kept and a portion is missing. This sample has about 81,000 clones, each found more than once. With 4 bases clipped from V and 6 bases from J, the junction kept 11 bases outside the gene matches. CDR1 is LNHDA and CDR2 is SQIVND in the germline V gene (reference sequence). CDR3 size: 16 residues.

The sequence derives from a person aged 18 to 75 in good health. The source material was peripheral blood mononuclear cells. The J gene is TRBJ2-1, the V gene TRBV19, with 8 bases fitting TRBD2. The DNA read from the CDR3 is TGTGCCAGTAGTAACCGCCTAGCGGGTGGGCTCAATGAG. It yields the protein CASSNRLAGGLNE. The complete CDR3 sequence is CASSNRLAGGLNEQFF. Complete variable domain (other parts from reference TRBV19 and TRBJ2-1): DGGITQSPKYLFRKEGQNVTLSCEQNLNHDAMYWYRQDPGQGLRLIYYSQIVNDFQKGDIAEGYSVSREKKESFPLTVTSAQKNPTAFYLCASSNRLAGGLNEQFFGPGTRLTVL.